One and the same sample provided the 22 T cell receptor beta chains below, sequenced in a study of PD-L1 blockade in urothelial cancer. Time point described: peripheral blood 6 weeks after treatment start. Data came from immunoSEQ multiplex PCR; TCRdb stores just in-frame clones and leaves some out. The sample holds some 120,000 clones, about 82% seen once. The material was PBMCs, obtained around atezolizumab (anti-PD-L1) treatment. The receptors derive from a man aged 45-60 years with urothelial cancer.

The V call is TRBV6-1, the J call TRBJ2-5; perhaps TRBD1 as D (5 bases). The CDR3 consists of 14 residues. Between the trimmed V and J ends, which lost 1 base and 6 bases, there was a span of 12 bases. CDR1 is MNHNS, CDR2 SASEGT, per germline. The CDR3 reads CASSEGTGGQTQYF. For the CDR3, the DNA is TGTGCCAGCAGTGAAGGCACAGGCGGACAGACCCAGTACTTC.

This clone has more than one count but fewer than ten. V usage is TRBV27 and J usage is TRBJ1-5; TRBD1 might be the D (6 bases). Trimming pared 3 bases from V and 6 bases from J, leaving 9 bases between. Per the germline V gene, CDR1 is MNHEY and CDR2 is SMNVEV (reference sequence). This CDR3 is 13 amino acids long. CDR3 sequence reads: CASSFTGIQPQHF. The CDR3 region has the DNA TGTGCCAGCAGTTTTACAGGGATTCAGCCCCAGCATTTT.

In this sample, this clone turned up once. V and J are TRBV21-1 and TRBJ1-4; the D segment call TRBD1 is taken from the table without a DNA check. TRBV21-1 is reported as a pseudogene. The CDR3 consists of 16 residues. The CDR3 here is CASSLTHGTANEKLFF. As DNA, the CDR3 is TGTGCCAGCAGCCTCACTCACGGGACAGCTAATGAAAAACTGTTTTTT.

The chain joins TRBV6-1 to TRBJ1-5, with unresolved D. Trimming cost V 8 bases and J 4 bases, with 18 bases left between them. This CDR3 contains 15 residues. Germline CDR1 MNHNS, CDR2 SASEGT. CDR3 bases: TGTGCCAGCGCTAACAGCCCCTCGGGGAATCAGCCCCAGCATTTT. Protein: CASANSPSGNQPQHF.

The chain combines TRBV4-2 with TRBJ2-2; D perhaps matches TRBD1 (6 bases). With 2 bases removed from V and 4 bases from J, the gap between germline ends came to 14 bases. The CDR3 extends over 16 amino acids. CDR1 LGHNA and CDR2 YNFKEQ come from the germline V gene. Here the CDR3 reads CASSQRGGQSTGELFF. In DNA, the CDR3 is TGTGCCAGCAGCCAAAGAGGAGGACAGTCCACCGGGGAGCTGTTTTTT.

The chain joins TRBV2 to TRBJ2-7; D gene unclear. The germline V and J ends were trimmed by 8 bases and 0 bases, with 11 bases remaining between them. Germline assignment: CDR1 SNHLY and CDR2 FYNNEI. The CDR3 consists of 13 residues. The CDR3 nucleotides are TGTGCCAGCGGAGTGACGGGCTCCTACGAGCAGTACTTC. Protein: CASGVTGSYEQYF.

CDR3 bases: TGTGCCAGTAGTATGAGGTACCCCGGCGAGCAGTACTTC. Protein product: CASSMRYPGEQYF. The chain uses TRBV19 and TRBJ2-7; D gene unclear. The CDR3 has 13 residues. Germline assignment: CDR1 LNHDA and CDR2 SQIVND (reference sequence). Trimming removed 3 bases from V and 6 bases from J, with 12 bases in between. Based on the CDR3 plus reference TRBV19 and TRBJ2-7, the full variable domain is DGGITQSPKYLFRKEGQNVTLSCEQNLNHDAMYWYRQDPGQGLRLIYYSQIVNDFQKGDIAEGYSVSREKKESFPLTVTSAQKNPTAFYLCASSMRYPGEQYFGPGTRLTVT.

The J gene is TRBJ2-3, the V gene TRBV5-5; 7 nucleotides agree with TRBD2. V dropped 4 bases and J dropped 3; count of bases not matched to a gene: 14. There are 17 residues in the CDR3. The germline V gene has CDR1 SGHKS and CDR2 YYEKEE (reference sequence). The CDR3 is CASSVLVAGHKTDTQYF. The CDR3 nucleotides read TGTGCCAGCAGCGTATTAGTAGCGGGCCACAAGACAGATACGCAGTATTTT.

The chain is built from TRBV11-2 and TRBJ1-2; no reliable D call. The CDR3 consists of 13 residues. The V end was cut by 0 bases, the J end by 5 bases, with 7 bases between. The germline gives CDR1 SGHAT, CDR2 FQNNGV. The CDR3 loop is CASSLEQLYGYTF. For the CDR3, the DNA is TGTGCCAGCAGCTTAGAACAGCTATATGGCTACACCTTC.

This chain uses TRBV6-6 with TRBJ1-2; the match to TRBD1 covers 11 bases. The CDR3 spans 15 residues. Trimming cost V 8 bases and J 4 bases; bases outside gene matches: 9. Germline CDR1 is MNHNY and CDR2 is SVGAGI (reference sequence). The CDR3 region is CASRIGQGASYGYTF. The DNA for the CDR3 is TGTGCCAGCCGTATCGGACAGGGGGCAAGCTATGGCTACACCTTC.

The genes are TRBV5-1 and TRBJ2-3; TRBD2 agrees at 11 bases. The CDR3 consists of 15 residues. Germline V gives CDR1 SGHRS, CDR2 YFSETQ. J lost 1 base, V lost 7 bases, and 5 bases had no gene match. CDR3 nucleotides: TGCGCCAGCCAACTAGCGGGAGCAGGCACAGATACGCAGTATTTT. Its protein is CASQLAGAGTDTQYF. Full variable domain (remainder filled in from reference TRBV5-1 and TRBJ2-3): KAGVTQTPRYLIKTRGQQVTLSCSPISGHRSVSWYQQTPGQGLQFLFEYFSETQRNKGNFPGRFSGRQFSNSRSEMNVSTLELGDSALYLCASQLAGAGTDTQYFGPGTRLTVL.

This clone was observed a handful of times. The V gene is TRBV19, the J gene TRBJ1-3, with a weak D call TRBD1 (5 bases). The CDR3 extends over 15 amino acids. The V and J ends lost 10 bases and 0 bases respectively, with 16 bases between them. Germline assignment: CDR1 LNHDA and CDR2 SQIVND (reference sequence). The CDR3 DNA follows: TGTGCCACGGACGACAGTTCCTTCTCTGGAAACACCATATATTTT. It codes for CATDDSSFSGNTIYF.

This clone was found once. The CDR3: CASSQEGLAGTSYEQYF. The CDR3 bases are TGCGCCAGCAGCCAGGAAGGACTAGCGGGGACCTCCTACGAGCAGTACTTC. The chain links TRBV4-1 to TRBJ2-7, with 12 positions matching TRBD2. The germline V gene has CDR1 MGHRA and CDR2 YSYEKL. J lost 0 bases, V lost 3 bases, and 6 bases had no gene match. This CDR3 comprises 17 residues.

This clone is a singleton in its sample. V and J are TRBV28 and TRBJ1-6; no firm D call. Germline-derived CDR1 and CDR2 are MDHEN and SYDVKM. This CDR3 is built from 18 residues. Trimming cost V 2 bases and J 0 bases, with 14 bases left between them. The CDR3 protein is CASSLPRGSFSYNSPLHF. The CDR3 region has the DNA TGTGCCAGCAGTTTACCCCGAGGCAGTTTCTCCTATAATTCACCCCTCCACTTT.

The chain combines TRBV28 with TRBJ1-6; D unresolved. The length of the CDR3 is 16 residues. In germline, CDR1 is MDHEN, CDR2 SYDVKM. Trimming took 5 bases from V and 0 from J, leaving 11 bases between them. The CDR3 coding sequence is TGTGCCAGCAGTCCCCGGGGAAGCTCCTATAATTCACCCCTCCACTTT. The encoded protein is CASSPRGSSYNSPLHF.

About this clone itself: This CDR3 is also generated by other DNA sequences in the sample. The CDR3 loop reads CASSWGQGTGELFF. In DNA form, the CDR3 reads TGTGCCAGCAGCTGGGGACAGGGGACCGGGGAGCTGTTTTTT. The chain carries TRBV7-9 and TRBJ2-2, with 10 bases matching TRBD1. Germline CDR1 reads SEHNR; CDR2 reads FQNEAQ (reference sequence). Germline trimming cut 4 bases from V and 5 bases from J; bases unmatched to any gene: 1. The CDR3 is made up of 14 amino acids.

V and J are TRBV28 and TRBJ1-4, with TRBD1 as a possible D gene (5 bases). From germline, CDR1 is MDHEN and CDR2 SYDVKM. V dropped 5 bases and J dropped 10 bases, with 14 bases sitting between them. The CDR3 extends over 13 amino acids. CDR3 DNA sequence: TGTGCCAGCAGTGTCGGCAGGGCCCCAAAACTGTTTTTT. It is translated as CASSVGRAPKLFF.

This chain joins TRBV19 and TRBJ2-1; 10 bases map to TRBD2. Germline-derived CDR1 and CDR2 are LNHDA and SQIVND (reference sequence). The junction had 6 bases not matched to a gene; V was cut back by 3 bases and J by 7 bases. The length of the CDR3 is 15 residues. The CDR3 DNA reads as TGTGCCAGTAGTATGGCTAGCGGGAGAGTAAATGAGCAGTTCTTC. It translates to CASSMASGRVNEQFF.

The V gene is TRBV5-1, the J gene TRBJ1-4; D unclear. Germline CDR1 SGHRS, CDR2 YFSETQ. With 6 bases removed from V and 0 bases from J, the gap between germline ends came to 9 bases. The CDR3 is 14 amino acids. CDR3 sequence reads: CASKADTTNEKLFF. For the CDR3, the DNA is TGCGCCAGCAAGGCGGATACAACTAATGAAAAACTGTTTTTT.

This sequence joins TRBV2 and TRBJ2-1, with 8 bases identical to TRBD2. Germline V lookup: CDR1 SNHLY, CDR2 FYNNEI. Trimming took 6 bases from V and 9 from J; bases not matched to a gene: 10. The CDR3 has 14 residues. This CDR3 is CASSPGLVLGEQFF. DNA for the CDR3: TGTGCCAGCAGCCCGGGACTAGTCTTAGGTGAGCAGTTCTTC.

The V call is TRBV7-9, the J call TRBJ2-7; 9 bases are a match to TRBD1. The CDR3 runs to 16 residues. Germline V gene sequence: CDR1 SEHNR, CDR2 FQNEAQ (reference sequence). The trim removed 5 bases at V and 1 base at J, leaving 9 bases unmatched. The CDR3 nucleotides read TGTGCCAGCAGCCCGCCGGCCGGGACAGGGTCCTACGAGCAGTACTTC. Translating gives CASSPPAGTGSYEQYF. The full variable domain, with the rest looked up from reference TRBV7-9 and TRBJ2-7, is DTGVSQNPRHKITKRGQNVTFRCDPISEHNRLYWYRQTLGQGPEFLTYFQNEAQLEKSRLLSDRFSAERPKGSFSTLEIQRTEQGDSAMYLCASSPPAGTGSYEQYFGPGTRLTVT.

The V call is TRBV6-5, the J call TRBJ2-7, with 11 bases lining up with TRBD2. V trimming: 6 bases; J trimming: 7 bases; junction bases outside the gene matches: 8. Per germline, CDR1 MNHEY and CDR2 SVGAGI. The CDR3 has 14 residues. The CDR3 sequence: CASRGLAGSIEQYF. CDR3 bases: TGTGCCAGCAGAGGACTAGCGGGTTCTATTGAGCAGTACTTC.